This TCR beta chain is from a study of blood T cell repertoires in COVID-19. At the level of the study: Collection of acute and convalescent COVID-19 samples took place in the United States, Italy and Spain.

Profiled with immunoSEQ multiplex PCR; TCRdb holds only in-frame clones, not every one. In the table there are more than 300,000 clones, approximately 90% of which are singletons. V dropped 4 bases and J dropped 4; count of bases not matched to a gene: 3. This CDR3 contains 14 residues. Germline V lookup: CDR1 KGHSH, CDR2 LQKENI. Cohorts were based on clinical histories the participants reported. J is TRBJ2-5 and V is TRBV18; 10 bases are shared with TRBD2. The sequencing sample was made of PBMCs or T cells enriched from blood (not recorded which). This sequence originates from a woman younger than 45 who had recovered from COVID-19. The CDR3 protein is CASSRTSGGETQYF. CDR3 in DNA: TGTGCCAGCTCACGGACTAGCGGCGGAGAGACCCAGTACTTC.